This T cell receptor beta chain was documented in a study of T cells in Graves' hyperthyroidism and ophthalmopathy. TCR beta CDR3 regions were amplified from RNA transcripts. Researchers ran a first-round RT-PCR on the TCR CDR3 using the HTBI primer set. TCRdb fed the multiplex PCR reads into MiXCR, producing one record per CDR3 protein. The table includes roughly 240,000 distinct CDR3 sequences, approximately 25% detected once. The germline gives CDR1 SGHAT, CDR2 FQNNGV. The CDR3 length is 13 residues. V lost 5 bases and J lost 6, with 14 bases in between. Study-level results: Also found in blood were most expanded thyroid clonotypes above 0.001.

Regarding this clonotype: Its antigen remains unidentified.

Specimen: blood. The source is a woman aged 35 to 49 with Graves' ophthalmopathy. The chain employs TRBV11-2 and TRBJ2-7; D possibly corresponds to TRBD1 (5 bases). For the CDR3, the DNA is TGTGCCAGCAGCCCCAGGGTGTGGCGCGAGCAGTACTTC. Its protein is CASSPRVWREQYF.